A single sample gave rise to the 30 T cell receptor beta chains below, sequenced in a study of PD-1 blockade in classical Hodgkin lymphoma. The repertoire was sequenced with immunoSEQ multiplex PCR; TCRdb's copy has only in-frame clones and lacks some. The profile shows 20,000 or so clones, more than 75% of them singletons. As to time point: cycle 4 day 1 (C4D1), after 6 weeks of nivolumab. Every single patient, without exception, relapsed after autologous stem cell transplantation, and brentuximab vedotin exposure varied. Here the sequenced sample was peripheral blood mononuclear cells (PBMCs), taken before the fourth cycle of nivolumab. The source of these receptors is a human donor with classical Hodgkin lymphoma.

The V and J genes are TRBV5-4 and TRBJ2-2, with TRBD1 identical over 9 bases. Germline V gene lookup returns CDR1 SGHNT and CDR2 YYREEE (reference sequence). Germline trimming cut 6 bases from V and 6 bases from J; bases unmatched to any gene: 9. The CDR3 is made up of 15 amino acids. CDR3 region: CASTAGQGRSGELFF. The CDR3 DNA reads as TGTGCCAGCACGGCGGGACAGGGAAGGTCCGGGGAGCTGTTTTTT.

The genes are TRBV5-1 and TRBJ2-7; D perhaps matches TRBD1 (6 bases). CDR3 length: 13 residues. Germline CDR1 and CDR2: SGHRS and YFSETQ. V lost 7 bases to trimming and J lost 0 bases, with 11 bases between them. In DNA, the CDR3 is TGCGCCAGCTCCTCCAGGGGCTCCTACGAGCAGTACTTC. Protein product: CASSSRGSYEQYF.

The chain couples TRBV28 to TRBJ1-3, with D unresolved. The CDR3 totals 15 residues. Per germline, CDR1 MDHEN and CDR2 SYDVKM. Trimming left V 1 base short and J 2 bases short, with 9 bases between. CDR3 coding DNA: TGTGCCAGCAGTTTATATGTCCAGACTGGAAACACCATATATTTT. This translates into CASSLYVQTGNTIYF.

The V and J genes are TRBV6-5 and TRBJ2-7; D is undetermined. CDR1 is MNHEY, CDR2 SVGAGI, per germline. V was shortened by 5 bases and J by 4 bases, with 6 bases between the two germline ends. This CDR3 comprises 11 residues. This CDR3 is CASSHRYEQYF. The CDR3 nucleotides are TGTGCCAGCAGTCACCGATACGAGCAGTACTTC.

This chain connects TRBV5-1 to TRBJ1-1; possible D gene TRBD1, 5 bases. V lost 4 bases and J 0 bases, leaving 13 bases between the germline ends. CDR3 length: 15 residues. Germline V lookup: CDR1 SGHRS, CDR2 YFSETQ. Here the CDR3 DNA reads TGCGCCAGCAGCCGGTCACAGGTGGTGAACACTGAAGCTTTCTTT. This encodes CASSRSQVVNTEAFF.

The gene calls are TRBV28 and TRBJ2-1; TRBD2 matches 9 bases. Germline V gene data show CDR1 as MDHEN and CDR2 as SYDVKM. Trimming at V came to 10 bases and at J to 0 bases, leaving 16 bases not matched to a gene. There are 18 residues in the CDR3. CDR3 DNA sequence: TGTGCCATCAGGCGGGGCGGGAGGGCCTCGGGCTCCTACAATGAGCAGTTCTTC. Its protein product is CAIRRGGRASGSYNEQFF.

The genes are TRBV4-1 and TRBJ1-3; weak D call: TRBD1 (6 bases). The CDR3 is 17 amino acids. The germline V gene encodes CDR1 MGHRA and CDR2 YSYEKL. V gave up 0 bases and J gave up 4 bases, with 16 bases separating them. The CDR3 DNA sequence: TGCGCCAGCAGCCAAGATCCACTAGGGGGTTACGGAAACACCATATATTTT. This translates into CASSQDPLGGYGNTIYF.

The genes are TRBV5-4 and TRBJ2-3; 9 nucleotides agree with TRBD1. Trimming cost V 3 bases and J 2 bases; bases outside gene matches: 4. This CDR3 spans 15 amino acids. CDR1 is SGHNT and CDR2 is YYREEE in the germline V gene (reference sequence). The CDR3 coding sequence is TGTGCCAGCAGCTCCCGGACAGGGGCCACAGATACGCAGTATTTT. Translating gives CASSSRTGATDTQYF.

This clone has a handful of counts. The rearrangement uses TRBV5-1 and TRBJ2-5, with TRBD2 as a possible D gene (5 bases). The CDR3 is 14 residues long. V was clipped by 4 bases and J by 2 bases, with 12 bases between them. Germline V gives CDR1 SGHRS, CDR2 YFSETQ. In DNA, the CDR3 is TGCGCCAGCAGCCCACTAGTTACTCAAGAGACCCAGTACTTC. It translates to CASSPLVTQETQYF.

The chain employs TRBV5-1 and TRBJ1-2; 12 bases are a match to TRBD1. CDR1 and CDR2 (germline): SGHRS, YFSETQ. The CDR3 is made up of 14 amino acids. The J segment lost 7 bases and the V segment lost 4 bases, leaving 5 bases of the junction unmatched. The CDR3 bases are TGCGCCAGCAGCCTCTCGGGACAGGGGGCTGGCTACACCTTC. Its protein product is CASSLSGQGAGYTF.

The chain links TRBV4-2 to TRBJ2-3, with 11 bases that match TRBD2. The V segment lost 8 bases and the J segment 0 bases; nucleotides outside the gene matches: 4. The CDR3 totals 15 residues. Looked up from germline, CDR1 is LGHNA and CDR2 is YNFKEQ. CDR3 region: CASGPSGRSTDTQYF. DNA for the CDR3: TGTGCCAGCGGACCTAGCGGGAGGAGCACAGATACGCAGTATTTT.

This clone was seen only once. Mismatch with germline at one junction end may stem from a read error. Within the sample, other DNA sequences also encode this same CDR3. V and J are TRBV2 and TRBJ2-7; D might be TRBD1 (5 bases). Germline loops: CDR1 SNHLY, CDR2 FYNNEI. The CDR3 sequence is 12 residues long. This CDR3 reads CASREGVYEQYF. The DNA for the CDR3 is TGTGCCAGCAGGGAAGGGGTGTACGAGCAGTACTTC.

The chain joins TRBV28 to TRBJ2-7; possibly TRBD1 for D (5 bases). This CDR3 is built from 14 residues. V was cut by 4 bases and J by 9 bases, with 19 bases left in between. Germline CDR1 and CDR2: MDHEN and SYDVKM. CDR3 in DNA: TGTGCCAGCAGTTCCATCGAAGGGGCCTTAGGGCAGTACTTC. The encoded protein is CASSSIEGALGQYF.

The chain couples TRBV18 to TRBJ2-3, with D unclear. CDR1 is KGHSH, CDR2 LQKENI, per germline. CDR3 length equals 13 residues. Deletions cut 1 base from V and 3 bases from J, with 5 bases between. The CDR3 here is CASSPLVTDTQYF. The CDR3 region has the DNA TGTGCCAGCTCACCACTTGTAACAGATACGCAGTATTTT.

A few counts support this clone. The rearrangement links TRBV7-8 to TRBJ2-2; D is tentatively TRBD1 or TRBD2 (5 bases each). CDR1 and CDR2 from the germline V gene are SGHVS and FQNEAQ. Between the trimmed V and J ends, which lost 0 bases and 7 bases, there was a span of 18 bases. The CDR3 sequence is 17 residues long. The CDR3 spells CASSLARSGPKFGELFF. The CDR3, as DNA: TGTGCCAGCAGCTTAGCCCGGTCGGGACCAAAATTCGGGGAGCTGTTTTTT.

The chain links TRBV4-1 to TRBJ2-7; 7 bases map to TRBD1. The CDR3 extends over 19 amino acids. The germline CDR1 and CDR2 sequences are MGHRA and YSYEKL. The ends lost 1 base at V and 2 bases at J; junction bases unmatched: 17. The CDR3 bases are TGCGCCAGCAGCCAAGGACATTGGGGTGACGGGACAGCCACCTACGAGCAGTACTTC. It specifies CASSQGHWGDGTATYEQYF.

CDR3 nucleotide sequence: TGTGCCAGCAGCCCCCTGGAGGCCCTCAATCAGCCCCAGCATTTT. Translation gives CASSPLEALNQPQHF. The chain is built from TRBV7-9 and TRBJ1-5; D ambiguous. The CDR3 loop spans 15 amino acids. V gave up 5 bases and J gave up 3 bases, with 14 bases separating them. Per the germline V gene, CDR1 is SEHNR and CDR2 is FQNEAQ (reference sequence).

This clone has only a few counts. This rearrangement joins TRBV7-9 to TRBJ2-5; TRBD2 matches at 7 bases. Looked up from germline, CDR1 is SEHNR and CDR2 is FQNEAQ (reference sequence). The CDR3 is 15 amino acids. V trimming: 0 bases; J trimming: 4 bases; junction bases outside the gene matches: 5. CDR3 in amino acids: CASSLAGGMGETQYF. In DNA, the CDR3 is TGTGCCAGCAGCTTAGCGGGAGGGATGGGAGAGACCCAGTACTTC.

The chain combines TRBV29-1 with TRBJ2-1, with TRBD2 matching over 14 bases. Trimming cost V 7 bases and J 15 bases; bases outside gene matches: 11. Germline V gene lookup returns CDR1 SQVTM and CDR2 ANQGSEA. The CDR3 extends over 13 amino acids. The CDR3 is CSARVGLAGVLFF. CDR3 in DNA: TGCAGCGCCCGGGTGGGACTAGCGGGAGTTTTGTTCTTC.

In this sample, this clone turned up once. The DNA of the CDR3 is TGTGCCACTCAGGGCCAGGGGGCGCGTACCCAGTACTTC. Protein sequence: CATQGQGARTQYF. The chain is built from TRBV7-9 and TRBJ2-5; TRBD1 matches at 8 bases. Germline lookup yields CDR1 SEHNR and CDR2 FQNEAQ (reference sequence). The CDR3 spans 13 residues. The V and J ends lost 10 bases and 8 bases, in that order; junction bases with no gene match: 12. The entire variable domain, with the rest obtained from reference TRBV7-9 and TRBJ2-5, is as follows: DTGVSQNPRHKITKRGQNVTFRCDPISEHNRLYWYRQTLGQGPEFLTYFQNEAQLEKSRLLSDRFSAERPKGSFSTLEIQRTEQGDSAMYLCATQGQGARTQYFGPGTRLLVL.

The chain uses TRBV4-2 and TRBJ2-1; 9 nucleotides agree with TRBD2. The germline CDR1 and CDR2 sequences are LGHNA and YNFKEQ. CDR3 length: 16 residues. With V trimmed by 0 bases and J by 8 bases, 8 bases remained unmatched. This CDR3 is CASSQDLGGGADEQFF. CDR3 coding DNA: TGTGCCAGCAGCCAAGATCTTGGCGGGGGGGCAGATGAGCAGTTCTTC.

This clone was seen more than once but under ten times. The chain is built from TRBV5-4 and TRBJ2-1, with D unclear. V gave up 6 bases and J gave up 4 bases, with 11 bases separating them. Germline loops: CDR1 SGHNT, CDR2 YYREEE (reference sequence). The length of the CDR3 is 13 residues. CDR3 loop: CASTPVGYNEQFF. CDR3 DNA sequence: TGTGCCAGCACCCCCGTGGGGTACAATGAGCAGTTCTTC. Filled out from reference TRBV5-4 and TRBJ2-1, the complete variable domain reads ETGVTQSPTHLIKTRGQQVTLRCSSQSGHNTVSWYQQALGQGPQFIFQYYREEENGRGNFPPRFSGLQFPNYSSELNVNALELDDSALYLCASTPVGYNEQFFGPGTRLTVL.

J is TRBJ1-5 and V is TRBV19; TRBD1 might be the D (6 bases). Germline CDR1 reads LNHDA; CDR2 reads SQIVND (reference sequence). The V gene lost 9 bases and the J gene lost 5 bases, with 23 bases spanning the gap. The CDR3 has 16 amino acids. The CDR3 nucleotides read TGTGCCAGCAAGTGGGGGGCTAAGGAAGACGATCAGCCCCAGCATTTT. Protein sequence: CASKWGAKEDDQPQHF.

V is TRBV6-1 and J is TRBJ1-2; D is undetermined. Germline V gene data show CDR1 as MNHNS and CDR2 as SASEGT. This CDR3 has 12 residues. With 2 bases removed from V and 8 bases from J, the gap between germline ends came to 9 bases. The CDR3 region has the DNA TGTGCCAGCAGTGAACAGATGGGCGGCTACACCTTC. Encoded protein: CASSEQMGGYTF.

The V gene is TRBV21-1, the J gene TRBJ1-2. TRBV21-1 is marked as a pseudogene. The CDR3 spans 16 residues. The CDR3 here is CASSKILGVGGYGYTF. The DNA for the CDR3 is TGTGCCAGCAGCAAAATTTTGGGGGTTGGGGGCTATGGCTACACCTTC.

The rearrangement links TRBV28 to TRBJ1-5, with D unresolved. The V and J ends lost 6 bases and 7 bases respectively, with 10 bases between them. Per germline, CDR1 MDHEN and CDR2 SYDVKM. CDR3 length equals 12 residues. CDR3 protein: CASRVGSQPQHF. In DNA, the CDR3 is TGTGCCAGCAGGGTAGGGAGCCAGCCCCAGCATTTT.

The chain uses TRBV9 and TRBJ2-3; D ambiguous. The CDR3 spans 15 residues. Germline loops: CDR1 SGDLS, CDR2 YYNGEE. V shed 0 bases and J shed 0 bases, with 8 bases lying between them. CDR3 nucleotides: TGTGCCAGCAGCGTAGGAGCCCCGAGCACAGATACGCAGTATTTT. The encoded protein is CASSVGAPSTDTQYF. The entire variable domain, with the rest obtained from reference TRBV9 and TRBJ2-3, is as follows: DSGVTQTPKHLITATGQRVTLRCSPRSGDLSVYWYQQSLDQGLQFLIQYYNGEERAKGNILERFSAQQFPDLHSELNLSSLELGDSALYFCASSVGAPSTDTQYFGPGTRLTVL.

In this sample, this clone is medium-sized. CDR3 sequence (DNA): TGTGCCAGCGGGGACGGCTCCTACGAGCAGTACTTC. Its protein product is CASGDGSYEQYF. The V call is TRBV7-9, the J call TRBJ2-7; D may be TRBD1 or TRBD2 (5 bases each). CDR1 is SEHNR and CDR2 is FQNEAQ in the germline V gene (reference sequence). Between the trimmed V and J ends, which lost 8 bases and 0 bases, there was a span of 8 bases. The CDR3 is 12 amino acids.

This chain links TRBV4-1 with TRBJ2-7; the D is unclear. The CDR3 is 13 residues long. Trimming shortened V by 3 bases and J by 4 bases, and 10 bases separated the two germline ends. Germline CDR1 and CDR2: MGHRA and YSYEKL. The chain's CDR3 is CASSHPGLYEQYF. As DNA, the CDR3 is TGCGCCAGCAGCCACCCCGGGCTATACGAGCAGTACTTC.

The chain recombines TRBV5-1 with TRBJ2-7; 7 positions agree with TRBD1. Germline CDR1 is SGHRS and CDR2 is YFSETQ. The length of the CDR3 is 14 residues. V trimming: 3 bases; J trimming: 1 base; junction bases outside the gene matches: 4. The CDR3 DNA sequence: TGCGCCAGCAGCTGGCAGGGACAGTCCTACGAGCAGTACTTC. This codes for CASSWQGQSYEQYF.